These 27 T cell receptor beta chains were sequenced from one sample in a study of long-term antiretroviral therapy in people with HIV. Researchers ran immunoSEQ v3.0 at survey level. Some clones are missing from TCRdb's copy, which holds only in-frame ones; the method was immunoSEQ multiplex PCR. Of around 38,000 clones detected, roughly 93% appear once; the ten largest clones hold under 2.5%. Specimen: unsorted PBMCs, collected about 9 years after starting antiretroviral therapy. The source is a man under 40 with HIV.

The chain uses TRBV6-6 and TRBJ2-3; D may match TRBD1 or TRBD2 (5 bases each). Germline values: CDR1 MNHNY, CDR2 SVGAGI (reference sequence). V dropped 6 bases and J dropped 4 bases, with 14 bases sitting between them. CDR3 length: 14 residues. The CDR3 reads CASSNGVGADTQYF. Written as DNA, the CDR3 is TGTGCCAGCAGCAATGGTGTGGGGGCAGATACGCAGTATTTT.

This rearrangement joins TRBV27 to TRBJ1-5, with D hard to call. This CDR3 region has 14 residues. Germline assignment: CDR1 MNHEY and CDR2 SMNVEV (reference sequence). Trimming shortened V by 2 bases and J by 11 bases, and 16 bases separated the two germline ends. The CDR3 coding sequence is TGTGCCAGCAGTTTAGGGTACGGGTCTCCTACCCAGCATTTT. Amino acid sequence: CASSLGYGSPTQHF.

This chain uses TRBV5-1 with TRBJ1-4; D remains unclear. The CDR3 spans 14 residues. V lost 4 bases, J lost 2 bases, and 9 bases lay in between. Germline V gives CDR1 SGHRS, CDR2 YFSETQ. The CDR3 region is CASSSFGTNEKLFF. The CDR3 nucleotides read TGCGCCAGCAGCAGTTTTGGGACTAATGAAAAACTGTTTTTT.

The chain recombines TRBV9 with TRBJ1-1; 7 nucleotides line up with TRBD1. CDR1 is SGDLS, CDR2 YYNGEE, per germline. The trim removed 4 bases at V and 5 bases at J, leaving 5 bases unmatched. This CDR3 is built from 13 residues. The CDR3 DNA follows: TGTGCCAGCAGCCCAGGGGGTCAGACTGAAGCTTTCTTT. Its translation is CASSPGGQTEAFF. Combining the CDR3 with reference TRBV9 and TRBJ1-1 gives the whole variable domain DSGVTQTPKHLITATGQRVTLRCSPRSGDLSVYWYQQSLDQGLQFLIQYYNGEERAKGNILERFSAQQFPDLHSELNLSSLELGDSALYFCASSPGGQTEAFFGQGTRLTVV.

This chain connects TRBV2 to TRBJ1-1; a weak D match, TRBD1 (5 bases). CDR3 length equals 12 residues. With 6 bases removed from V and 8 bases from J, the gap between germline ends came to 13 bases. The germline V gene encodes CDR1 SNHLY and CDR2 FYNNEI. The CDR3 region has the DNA TGTGCCAGCAGAAGACAGTCACGGGAAGCTTTCTTT. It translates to CASRRQSREAFF.

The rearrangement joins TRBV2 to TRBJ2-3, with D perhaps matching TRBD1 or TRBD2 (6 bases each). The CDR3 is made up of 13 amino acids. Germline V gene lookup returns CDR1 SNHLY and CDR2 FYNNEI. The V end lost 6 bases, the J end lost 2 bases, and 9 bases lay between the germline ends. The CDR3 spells CASSGGVTDTQYF. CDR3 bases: TGTGCCAGCAGCGGGGGCGTCACAGATACGCAGTATTTT.

The CDR3 DNA follows: TGTGCCAGCAGCTTCACAGCGGGGCTTGGCGAGCAGTACTTC. Encoded protein: CASSFTAGLGEQYF. The chain recombines TRBV5-5 with TRBJ2-7; 7 bases fit TRBD2. The CDR3 is made up of 14 amino acids. V was clipped by 2 bases and J by 6 bases; unmatched bases: 8. From germline, CDR1 is SGHKS and CDR2 YYEKEE (reference sequence).

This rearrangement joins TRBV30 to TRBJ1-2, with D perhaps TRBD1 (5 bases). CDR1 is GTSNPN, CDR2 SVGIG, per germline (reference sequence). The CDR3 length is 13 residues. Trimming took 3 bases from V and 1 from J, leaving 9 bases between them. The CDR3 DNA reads TGTGCCTGGAGCGCCCAGGGTAACTATGGCTACACCTTC. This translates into CAWSAQGNYGYTF.

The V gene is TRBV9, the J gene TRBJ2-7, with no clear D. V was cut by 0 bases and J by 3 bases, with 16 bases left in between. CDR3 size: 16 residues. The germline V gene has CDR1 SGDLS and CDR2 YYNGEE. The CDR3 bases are TGTGCCAGCAGCGTAGATTCCTTTAATGGGTTCTACGAGCAGTACTTC. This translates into CASSVDSFNGFYEQYF.

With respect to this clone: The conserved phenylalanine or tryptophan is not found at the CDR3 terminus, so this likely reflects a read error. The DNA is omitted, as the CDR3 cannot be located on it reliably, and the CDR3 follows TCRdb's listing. The CDR3 reads CASSSPPPGTVDL. The chain couples TRBV13 to TRBJ1-1; the table calls TRBD1, which could not be checked here. The CDR3 totals 13 residues, both ends included. Germline V gene sequence: CDR1 PRHDT, CDR2 FYEKMQ (reference sequence).

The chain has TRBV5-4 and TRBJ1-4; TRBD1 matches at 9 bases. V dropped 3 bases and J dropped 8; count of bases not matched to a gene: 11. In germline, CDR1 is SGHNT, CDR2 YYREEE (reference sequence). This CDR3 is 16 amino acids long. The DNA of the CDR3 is TGTGCCAGCAGCTACGTCGCGGGACAGGGTTTCGAAAAACTGTTTTTT. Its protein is CASSYVAGQGFEKLFF. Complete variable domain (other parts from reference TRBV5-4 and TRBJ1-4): ETGVTQSPTHLIKTRGQQVTLRCSSQSGHNTVSWYQQALGQGPQFIFQYYREEENGRGNFPPRFSGLQFPNYSSELNVNALELDDSALYLCASSYVAGQGFEKLFFGSGTQLSVL.

In DNA form, the CDR3 reads TGTGCCAGCTCCCGCAGGGGGGGGTACAATGAGCAGTTCTTC. Protein sequence: CASSRRGGYNEQFF. V and J are TRBV27 and TRBJ2-1, with D perhaps matching TRBD1 or TRBD2 (7 bases each). The V end lost 8 bases, the J end lost 4 bases, and 15 bases lay between the germline ends. Germline CDR1 MNHEY, CDR2 SMNVEV (reference sequence). This CDR3 spans 14 amino acids.

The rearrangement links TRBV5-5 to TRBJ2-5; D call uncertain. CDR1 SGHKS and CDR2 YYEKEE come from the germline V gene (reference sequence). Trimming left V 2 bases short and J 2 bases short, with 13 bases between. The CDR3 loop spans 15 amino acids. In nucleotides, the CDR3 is TGTGCCAGCAGCTTCCGCCTTCTGAGGCAAGAGACCCAGTACTTC. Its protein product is CASSFRLLRQETQYF.

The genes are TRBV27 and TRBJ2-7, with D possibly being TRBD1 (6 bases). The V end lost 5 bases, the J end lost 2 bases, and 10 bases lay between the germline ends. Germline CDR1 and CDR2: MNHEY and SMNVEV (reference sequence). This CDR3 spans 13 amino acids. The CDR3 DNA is TGTGCCAGCAGTACAGGGTTTGCCTACGAGCAGTACTTC. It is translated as CASSTGFAYEQYF.

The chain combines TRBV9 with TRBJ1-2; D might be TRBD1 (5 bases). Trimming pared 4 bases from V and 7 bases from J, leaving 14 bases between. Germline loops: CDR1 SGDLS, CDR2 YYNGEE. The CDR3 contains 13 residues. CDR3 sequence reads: CASSPRWGFGYTF. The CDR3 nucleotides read TGTGCCAGCAGCCCTCGGTGGGGCTTTGGCTACACCTTC.

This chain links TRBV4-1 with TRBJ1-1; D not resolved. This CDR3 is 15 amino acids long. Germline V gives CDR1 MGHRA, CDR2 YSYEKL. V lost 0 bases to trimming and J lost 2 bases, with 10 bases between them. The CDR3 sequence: CASSQDQSFNTEAFF. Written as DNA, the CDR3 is TGCGCCAGCAGCCAAGATCAGTCCTTTAACACTGAAGCTTTCTTT.

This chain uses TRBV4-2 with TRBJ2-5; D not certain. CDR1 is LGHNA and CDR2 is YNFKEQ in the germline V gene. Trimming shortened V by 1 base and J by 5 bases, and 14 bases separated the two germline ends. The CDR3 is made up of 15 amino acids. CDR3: CASSQAKGGAETQYF. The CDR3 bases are TGTGCCAGCAGCCAAGCCAAGGGCGGAGCGGAGACCCAGTACTTC.

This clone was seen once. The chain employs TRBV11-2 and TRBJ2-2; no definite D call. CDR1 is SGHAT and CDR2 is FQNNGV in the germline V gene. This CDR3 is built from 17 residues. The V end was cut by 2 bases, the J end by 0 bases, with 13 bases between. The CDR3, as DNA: TGTGCCAGCAGCTTATTTTCCGAGTACCCGAACACCGGGGAGCTGTTTTTT. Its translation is CASSLFSEYPNTGELFF.

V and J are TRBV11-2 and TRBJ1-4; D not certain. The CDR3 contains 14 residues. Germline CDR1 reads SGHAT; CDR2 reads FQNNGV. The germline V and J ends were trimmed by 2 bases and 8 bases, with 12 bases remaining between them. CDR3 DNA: TGTGCCAGCAGCTTACCCGGGTATGGCGAAAAACTGTTTTTT. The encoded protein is CASSLPGYGEKLFF.

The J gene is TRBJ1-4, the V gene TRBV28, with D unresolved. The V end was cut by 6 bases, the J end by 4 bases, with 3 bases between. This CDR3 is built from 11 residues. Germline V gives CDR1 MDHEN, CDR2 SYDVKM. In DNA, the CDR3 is TGTGCCAGCAGGGGTAATGAAAAACTGTTTTTT. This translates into CASRGNEKLFF.

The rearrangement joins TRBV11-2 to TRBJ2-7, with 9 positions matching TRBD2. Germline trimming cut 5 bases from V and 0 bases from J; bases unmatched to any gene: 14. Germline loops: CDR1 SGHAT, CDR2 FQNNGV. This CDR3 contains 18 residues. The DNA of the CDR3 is TGTGCCAGCAGCATAAACTTAGGTAGCGGGGGAAGCTCCTACGAGCAGTACGTC. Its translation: CASSINLGSGGSSYEQYV.

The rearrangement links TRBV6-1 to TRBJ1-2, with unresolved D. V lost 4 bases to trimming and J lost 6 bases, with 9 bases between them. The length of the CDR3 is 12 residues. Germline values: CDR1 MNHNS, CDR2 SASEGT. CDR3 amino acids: CASSARFDGYTF. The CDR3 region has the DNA TGTGCCAGCAGTGCCCGTTTCGATGGCTACACCTTC.

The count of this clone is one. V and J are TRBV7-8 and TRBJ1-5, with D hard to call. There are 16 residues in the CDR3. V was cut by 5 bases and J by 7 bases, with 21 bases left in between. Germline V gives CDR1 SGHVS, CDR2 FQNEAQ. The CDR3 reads CASSPFAGGVVQPQHF. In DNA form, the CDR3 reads TGTGCCAGCAGCCCCTTCGCCGGCGGGGTGGTACAGCCCCAGCATTTT.

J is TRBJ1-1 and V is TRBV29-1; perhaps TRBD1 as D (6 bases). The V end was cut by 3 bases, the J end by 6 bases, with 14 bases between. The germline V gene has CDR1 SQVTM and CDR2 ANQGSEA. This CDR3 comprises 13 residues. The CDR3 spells CSVDKQGGAEAFF. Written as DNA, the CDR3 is TGCAGCGTTGATAAACAGGGAGGGGCTGAAGCTTTCTTT.

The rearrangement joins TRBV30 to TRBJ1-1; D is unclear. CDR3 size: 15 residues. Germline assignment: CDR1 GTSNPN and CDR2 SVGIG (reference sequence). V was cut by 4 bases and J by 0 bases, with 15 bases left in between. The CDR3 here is CAWNGLFMMNTEAFF. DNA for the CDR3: TGTGCCTGGAACGGGTTATTTATGATGAACACTGAAGCTTTCTTT.

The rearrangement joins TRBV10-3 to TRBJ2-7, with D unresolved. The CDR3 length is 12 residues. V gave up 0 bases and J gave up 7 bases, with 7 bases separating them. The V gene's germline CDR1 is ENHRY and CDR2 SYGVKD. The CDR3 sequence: CAISESWEEQYF. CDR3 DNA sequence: TGTGCCATCAGTGAGTCATGGGAAGAGCAGTACTTC.

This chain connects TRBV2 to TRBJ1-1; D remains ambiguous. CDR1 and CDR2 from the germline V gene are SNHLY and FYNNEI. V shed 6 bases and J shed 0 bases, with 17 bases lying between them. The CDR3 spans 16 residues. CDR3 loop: CASSERRLGLNTEAFF. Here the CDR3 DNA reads TGTGCCAGCAGCGAACGTCGTCTGGGATTGAACACTGAAGCTTTCTTT. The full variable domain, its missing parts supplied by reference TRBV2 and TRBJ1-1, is EPEVTQTPSHQVTQMGQEVILRCVPISNHLYFYWYRQILGQKVEFLVSFYNNEISEKSEIFDDQFSVERPDGSNFTLKIRSTKLEDSAMYFCASSERRLGLNTEAFFGQGTRLTVV.